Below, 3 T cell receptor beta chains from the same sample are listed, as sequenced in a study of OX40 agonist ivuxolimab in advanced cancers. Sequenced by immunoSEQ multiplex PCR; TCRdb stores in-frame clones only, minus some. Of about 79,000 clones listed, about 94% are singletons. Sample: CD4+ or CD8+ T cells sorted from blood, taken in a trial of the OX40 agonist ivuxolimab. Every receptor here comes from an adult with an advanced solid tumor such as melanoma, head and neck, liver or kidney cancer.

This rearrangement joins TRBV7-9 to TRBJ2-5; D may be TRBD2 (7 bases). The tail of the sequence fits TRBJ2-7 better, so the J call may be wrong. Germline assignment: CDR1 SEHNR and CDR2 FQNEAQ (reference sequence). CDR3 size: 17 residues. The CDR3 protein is CASSLRTPGGNSYEQYF. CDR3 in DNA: TGTGCCAGCAGCCTCCGGACCCCGGGGGGCAACTCCTACGAGCAGTACTTC.

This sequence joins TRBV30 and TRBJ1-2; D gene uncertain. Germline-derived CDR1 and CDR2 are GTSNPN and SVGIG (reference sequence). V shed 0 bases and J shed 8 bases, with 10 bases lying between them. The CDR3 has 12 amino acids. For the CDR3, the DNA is TGTGCCTGGAGTGTACTGGGAAACGGCTACACCTTC. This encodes CAWSVLGNGYTF.

The chain's CDR3 is CASSQGPSGAYEQYF. CDR3 bases: TGCGCCAGCAGCCAAGGGCCGAGCGGGGCCTACGAGCAGTACTTC. The rearrangement uses TRBV4-3 and TRBJ2-7; 7 nucleotides agree with TRBD2. V dropped 1 base and J dropped 2; count of bases not matched to a gene: 5. CDR3 length: 15 residues. Looked up from germline, CDR1 is LGHNA and CDR2 is YSLEER.